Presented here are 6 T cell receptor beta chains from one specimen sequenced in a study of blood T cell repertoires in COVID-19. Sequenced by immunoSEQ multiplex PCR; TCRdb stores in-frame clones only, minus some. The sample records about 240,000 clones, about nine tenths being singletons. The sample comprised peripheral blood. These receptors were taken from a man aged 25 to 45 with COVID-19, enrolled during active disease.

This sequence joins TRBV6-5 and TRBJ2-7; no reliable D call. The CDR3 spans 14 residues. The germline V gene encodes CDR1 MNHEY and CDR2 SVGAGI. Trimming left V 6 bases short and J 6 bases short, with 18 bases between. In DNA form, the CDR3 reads TGTGCCAGCAGATCACCGACCCGACAAGCCGAGCAGTACTTC. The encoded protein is CASRSPTRQAEQYF.

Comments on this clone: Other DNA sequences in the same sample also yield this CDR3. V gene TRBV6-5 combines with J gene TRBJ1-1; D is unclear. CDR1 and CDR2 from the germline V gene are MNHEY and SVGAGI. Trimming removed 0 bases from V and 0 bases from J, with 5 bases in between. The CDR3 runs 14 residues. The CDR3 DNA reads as TGTGCCAGCAGTTACTCTCAGGTGAACACTGAAGCTTTCTTT. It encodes CASSYSQVNTEAFF.

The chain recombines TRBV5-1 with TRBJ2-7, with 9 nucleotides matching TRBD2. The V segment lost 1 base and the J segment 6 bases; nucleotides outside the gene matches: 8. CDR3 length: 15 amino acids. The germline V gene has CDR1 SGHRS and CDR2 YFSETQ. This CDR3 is CASSLSRAGGGEQYF. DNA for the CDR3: TGCGCCAGCAGCTTGAGTAGAGCGGGGGGTGGCGAGCAGTACTTC. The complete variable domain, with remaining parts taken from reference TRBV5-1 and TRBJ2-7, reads KAGVTQTPRYLIKTRGQQVTLSCSPISGHRSVSWYQQTPGQGLQFLFEYFSETQRNKGNFPGRFSGRQFSNSRSEMNVSTLELGDSALYLCASSLSRAGGGEQYFGPGTRLTVT.

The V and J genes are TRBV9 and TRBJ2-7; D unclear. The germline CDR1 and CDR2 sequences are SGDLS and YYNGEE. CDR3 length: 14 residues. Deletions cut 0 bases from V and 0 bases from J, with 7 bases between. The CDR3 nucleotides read TGTGCCAGCAGCGTAGGGTCGGTCTCCTACGAGCAGTACTTC. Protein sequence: CASSVGSVSYEQYF. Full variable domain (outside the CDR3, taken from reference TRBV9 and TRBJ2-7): DSGVTQTPKHLITATGQRVTLRCSPRSGDLSVYWYQQSLDQGLQFLIQYYNGEERAKGNILERFSAQQFPDLHSELNLSSLELGDSALYFCASSVGSVSYEQYFGPGTRLTVT.

The CDR3 region has the DNA TGTGCCAGCAGTCCGTTCTTGGGACATCGGACCGGGGAGCTGTTTTTT. This encodes CASSPFLGHRTGELFF. The chain links TRBV25-1 to TRBJ2-2; TRBD1 might be the D (6 bases). V lost 5 bases and J 5 bases, leaving 18 bases between the germline ends. Per the germline V gene, CDR1 is MGHDK and CDR2 is SYGVNS. The CDR3 loop spans 16 amino acids.

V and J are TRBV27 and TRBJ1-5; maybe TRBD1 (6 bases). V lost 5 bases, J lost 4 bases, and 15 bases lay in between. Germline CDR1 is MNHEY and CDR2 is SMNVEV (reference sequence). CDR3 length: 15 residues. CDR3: CASSTLQGRNQPQHF. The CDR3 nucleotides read TGTGCCAGCAGTACATTACAGGGAAGGAATCAGCCCCAGCATTTT.